This T cell receptor beta chain was sequenced during a study of Graves' ophthalmopathy and Graves' hyperthyroidism. Whole-study findings and limits: The model flagged ophthalmopathy progression at 55% to 71% sensitivity and less than 75% specificity. Blood contained most expanded thyroid clonotypes exceeding 0.001 frequency.

Germline trimming cut 2 bases from V and 4 bases from J; bases unmatched to any gene: 4. This CDR3 has 14 residues. Per the germline V gene, CDR1 is MNHEY and CDR2 is SVGAGI. As for this clonotype: The antigen is not known.

Researchers classed hyperthyroidism as stable given no ophthalmopathy within 18 months of follow-up. Uncontrolled infections, other autoimmune diseases, pregnancy or lactation barred patients from enrollment. Beta-chain TCR CDR3 regions were amplified from RNA transcripts. RT-PCR with HTBI primers came first, then second-round multiplex PCR. TCRdb reprocessed the multiplex PCR reads with MiXCR, giving one entry per CDR3 protein. The table lists about 400,000 distinct CDR3 sequences, around a fifth of them singletons, with 3% in the top ten. The chain recombines TRBV6-5 with TRBJ1-2, with 7 bases matching TRBD1. The TCR sequence derives from a woman younger than 35 with stable Graves' hyperthyroidism. Sequencing was carried out using peripheral blood. The CDR3 loop is CASSYPGQRYGYTF. CDR3 nucleotides: TGTGCCAGCAGTTACCCGGGACAGCGCTATGGCTACACCTTC.